A selection of T cell receptor beta chains follows, all from one sample in a study of regulatory T cells in long-lasting Graves disease. TCRdb reanalysed the multiplex PCR reads using MiXCR and keeps one entry per CDR3 protein. The table records around 360,000 distinct CDR3 sequences, 15% to 20% of them present only once. These data were also filed under a second study, of T cells in Graves' hyperthyroidism and ophthalmopathy.

The sample consisted of peripheral blood mononuclear cells (PBMCs), taken at new diagnosis, from a patient treated with antithyroid drugs. The source of these receptors is a woman aged 18-35 years with Graves disease. CDR3s leave out the opening cysteine and the closing phenylalanine or tryptophan. Not every row has a clone size; where given, it reads once, few, many or a size class.

TRBJ1-2 TRBV6-1 NA ASSETGGEGGYT
TRBJ1-1 TRBV19 many ASSIIDTGPNTEAF
TRBJ1-2 TRBV6-1 many ASSEGDIYGYT
TRBJ2-1 TRBV7-8 NA ASSLVGGRVGEQF
TRBJ1-4 TRBV3-1 many ASSTGEEKLF
TRBJ2-6 TRBV5-1 many ASGEDGANVLT
TRBJ2-7 TRBV19 many ASSTSGGALEQY
TRBJ2-7 TRBV7-2 few ASTVDGSSYEQY
TRBJ2-7 TRBV12-3/TRBV12-4 many ASSFGYAGNYEQY
TRBJ1-1 TRBV29-1 NA SVEDGGQGKPNTEAF
TRBJ1-5 TRBV12-3/TRBV12-4 NA ASSLGLGRSNQPQH
TRBJ2-2 TRBV6-1 many ASSPPRASGGAAGTGELF
TRBJ1-1 TRBV9 many ASGPGEAF
TRBJ1-6 TRBV30 many AWSNRELSPLH
TRBJ1-3 TRBV5-8 NA ASSFYAGGNTIY
TRBJ2-5 TRBV28 NA ASSLSGTGIETQY
TRBJ1-6 TRBV3-1 NA ASSHRQGNSPLH
TRBJ2-3 TRBV13 NA ASSLGRERTDTQY
TRBJ2-2 TRBV9 many ASTTTGELF
TRBJ1-5 TRBV7-9 once ASSITSGTGRDQPQH
TRBJ2-3 TRBV24-1 many ATSDLPERQY
TRBJ2-3 TRBV20-1 few SARAPARSTDTQY
TRBJ1-2 TRBV6-1 NA ASNPAGQGGYT
TRBJ1-2 TRBV11-2 many ASSLSAGGNYGYT
TRBJ2-7 TRBV9 NA ASSVASGGADEQY
TRBJ1-2 TRBV6-9 many ASSYLSYGYT
TRBJ2-7 TRBV15 many ATSGTSYEQY
TRBJ1-1 TRBV30 many AWSVPTGGTEAF
TRBJ1-1 TRBV28 many ASSREQGIGLNTEAF
TRBJ2-3 TRBV5-1 NA ASSLGTSGGLTDTQY
TRBJ2-3 TRBV27 many ASSFGYGHTDTQY
TRBJ2-7 TRBV18 few ASSTKGQGDYEQY
TRBJ2-7 TRBV6-2/TRBV6-3 NA ASRLTNNEQY
TRBJ2-7 TRBV6-1 NA ASRGTDSYEQY
TRBJ1-2 TRBV29-1 NA SVPRTTIGYT
TRBJ2-7 TRBV7-8 NA ASSLTGSSSYEQY
TRBJ2-1 TRBV5-1 many ASSQLGPEGEQF